This T cell receptor (beta chain) was sequenced during a study of blood T cell repertoires in COVID-19. Profiling relied on immunoSEQ multiplex PCR, and the TCRdb table lists in-frame clones only, not all of them. The table has more than 300,000 clones, approximately 89% seen once. The CDR3 is made up of 18 amino acids. The V end lost 6 bases, the J end lost 0 bases, and 18 bases lay between the germline ends. Germline V gene lookup returns CDR1 SGHTA and CDR2 FQGTGA. The receptor was isolated from a man aged 35 to 55 in a cohort exposed to, infected with or recovered from COVID-19 (not recorded which). The chain links TRBV7-3 to TRBJ2-6, with D perhaps matching TRBD2 (5 bases). The specimen sequenced was PBMCs or T cells enriched from blood (not recorded which). The CDR3 sequence is CASSIASLGSSGANVLTF. CDR3 in DNA: TGTGCCAGCAGTATTGCGAGTTTAGGGAGCTCTGGGGCCAACGTCCTGACTTTC.